This T cell receptor (beta chain) stems from a study of blood T cell repertoires in COVID-19. On the study more broadly: The analysed material was cDNA or gDNA that came from T cells, B-cell-depleted T cells, or PBMCs.

The CDR3 extends over 13 amino acids. Germline values: CDR1 SQVTM, CDR2 ANQGSEA. The V gene end was trimmed by 7 bases and the J gene end by 9 bases; junction bases not matched to a gene: 9. Clones were sequenced by immunoSEQ multiplex PCR, and TCRdb holds only the in-frame ones, with some missing. This table holds around 78,000 clones, more than 75% found once. The material sequenced was peripheral blood. The sequence was collected from a human donor in a cohort sampled during active COVID-19. The chain links TRBV29-1 to TRBJ2-1; TRBD1 agrees at 10 bases. CDR3 sequence reads: CSGGRQGAGEQFF. CDR3 DNA sequence: TGCAGCGGGGGCCGACAGGGGGCAGGTGAGCAGTTCTTC.